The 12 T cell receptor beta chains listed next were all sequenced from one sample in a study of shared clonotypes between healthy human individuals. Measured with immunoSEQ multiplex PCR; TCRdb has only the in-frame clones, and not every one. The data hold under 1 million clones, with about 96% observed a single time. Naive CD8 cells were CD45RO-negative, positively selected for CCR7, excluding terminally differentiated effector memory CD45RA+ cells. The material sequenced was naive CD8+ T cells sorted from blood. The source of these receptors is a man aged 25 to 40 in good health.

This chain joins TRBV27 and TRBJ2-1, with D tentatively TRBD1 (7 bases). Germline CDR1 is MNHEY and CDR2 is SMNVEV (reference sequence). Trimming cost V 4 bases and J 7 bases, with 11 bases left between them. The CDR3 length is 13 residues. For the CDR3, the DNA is TGTGCCAGCAGTTGGGCAGGGGGGAATGAGCAGTTCTTC. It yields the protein CASSWAGGNEQFF.

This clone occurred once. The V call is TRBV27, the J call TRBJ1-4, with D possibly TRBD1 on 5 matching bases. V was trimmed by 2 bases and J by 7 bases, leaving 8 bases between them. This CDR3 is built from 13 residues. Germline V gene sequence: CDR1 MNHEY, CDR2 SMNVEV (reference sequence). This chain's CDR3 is CASSLPGGEKLFF. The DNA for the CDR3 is TGTGCCAGCAGTTTACCGGGGGGTGAAAAACTGTTTTTT.

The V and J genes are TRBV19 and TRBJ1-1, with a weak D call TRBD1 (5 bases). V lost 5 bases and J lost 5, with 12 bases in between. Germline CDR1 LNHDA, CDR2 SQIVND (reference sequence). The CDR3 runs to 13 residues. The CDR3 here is CASSLGARTEAFF. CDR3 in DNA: TGTGCCAGTAGTCTTGGGGCCCGGACTGAAGCTTTCTTT.

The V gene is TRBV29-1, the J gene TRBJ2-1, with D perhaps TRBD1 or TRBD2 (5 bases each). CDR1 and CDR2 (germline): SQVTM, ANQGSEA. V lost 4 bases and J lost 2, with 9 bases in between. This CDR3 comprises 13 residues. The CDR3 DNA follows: TGCAGCGTTGTGGGGGTTACCTACAATGAGCAGTTCTTC. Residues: CSVVGVTYNEQFF.

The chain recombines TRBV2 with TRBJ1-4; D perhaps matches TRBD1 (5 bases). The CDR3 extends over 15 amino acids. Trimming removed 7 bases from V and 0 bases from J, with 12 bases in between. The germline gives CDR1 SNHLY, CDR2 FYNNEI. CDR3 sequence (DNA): TGTGCCAGCAAAGAGGACACTTCAACTAATGAAAAACTGTTTTTT. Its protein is CASKEDTSTNEKLFF.

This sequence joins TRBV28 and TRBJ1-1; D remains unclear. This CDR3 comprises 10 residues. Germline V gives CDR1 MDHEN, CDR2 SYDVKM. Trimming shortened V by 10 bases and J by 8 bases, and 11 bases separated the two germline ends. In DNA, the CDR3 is TGTGCCACCCGAGACAAGGAAGCTTTCTTT. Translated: CATRDKEAFF.

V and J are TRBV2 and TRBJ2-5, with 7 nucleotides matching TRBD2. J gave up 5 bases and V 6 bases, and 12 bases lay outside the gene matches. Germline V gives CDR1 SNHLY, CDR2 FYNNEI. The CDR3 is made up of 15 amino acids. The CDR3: CASRIDWAGDETQYF. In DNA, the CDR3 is TGTGCCAGCAGGATAGACTGGGCGGGAGACGAGACCCAGTACTTC. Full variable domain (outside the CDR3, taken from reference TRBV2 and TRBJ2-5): EPEVTQTPSHQVTQMGQEVILRCVPISNHLYFYWYRQILGQKVEFLVSFYNNEISEKSEIFDDQFSVERPDGSNFTLKIRSTKLEDSAMYFCASRIDWAGDETQYFGPGTRLLVL.

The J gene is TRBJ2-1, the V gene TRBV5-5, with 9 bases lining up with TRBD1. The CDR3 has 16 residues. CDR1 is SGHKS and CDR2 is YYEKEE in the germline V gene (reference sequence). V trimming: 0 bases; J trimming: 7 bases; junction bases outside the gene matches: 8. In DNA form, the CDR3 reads TGTGCCAGCAGCTTGGAGGGACAGGGTTTGCCGAATGAGCAGTTCTTC. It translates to CASSLEGQGLPNEQFF.

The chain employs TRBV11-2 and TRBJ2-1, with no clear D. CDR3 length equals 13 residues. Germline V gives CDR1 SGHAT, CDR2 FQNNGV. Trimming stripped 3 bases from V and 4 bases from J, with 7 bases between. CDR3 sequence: CASSFQTYNEQFF. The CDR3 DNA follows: TGTGCCAGCAGCTTTCAGACTTACAATGAGCAGTTCTTC.

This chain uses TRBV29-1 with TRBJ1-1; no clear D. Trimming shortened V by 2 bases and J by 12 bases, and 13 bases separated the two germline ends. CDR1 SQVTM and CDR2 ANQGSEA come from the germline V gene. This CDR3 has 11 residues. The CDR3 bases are TGCAGCGTTGAACTGGGGAACCGACCTTTCTTT. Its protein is CSVELGNRPFF. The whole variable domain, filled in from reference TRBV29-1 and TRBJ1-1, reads SAVISQKPSRDICQRGTSLTIQCQVDSQVTMMFWYRQQPGQSLTLIATANQGSEATYESGFVIDKFPISRPNLTFSTLTVSNMSPEDSSIYLCSVELGNRPFFGQGTRLTVV.

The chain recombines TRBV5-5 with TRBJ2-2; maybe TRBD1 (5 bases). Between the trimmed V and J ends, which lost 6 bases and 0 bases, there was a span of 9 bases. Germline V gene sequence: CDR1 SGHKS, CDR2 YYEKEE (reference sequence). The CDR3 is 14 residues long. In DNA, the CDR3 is TGTGCCAGCAAGACAGACCCGAACACCGGGGAGCTGTTTTTT. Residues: CASKTDPNTGELFF.

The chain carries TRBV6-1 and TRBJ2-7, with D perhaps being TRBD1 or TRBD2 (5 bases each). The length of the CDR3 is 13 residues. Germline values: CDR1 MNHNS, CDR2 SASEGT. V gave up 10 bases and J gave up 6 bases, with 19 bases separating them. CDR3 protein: CAIPGTGIFEQYF. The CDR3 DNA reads TGTGCCATCCCCGGGACCGGAATTTTCGAGCAGTACTTC.